This entry lists 24 T cell receptor beta chains sequenced from one sample in a study of blood T cell repertoires in COVID-19. Profiling relied on immunoSEQ multiplex PCR, and the TCRdb table lists in-frame clones only, not all of them. This sample has some 290,000 clones, with almost 90% found just once. The sample taken for sequencing was peripheral blood. Receptors originate from a woman in her 30s with COVID-19, enrolled during active disease.

V is TRBV28 and J is TRBJ1-6, with D maybe TRBD1 (6 bases). V was trimmed by 7 bases and J by 9 bases, leaving 16 bases between them. The CDR3 is made up of 14 amino acids. The germline gives CDR1 MDHEN, CDR2 SYDVKM. The chain's CDR3 is CASMLVTGFSPLHF. The CDR3 coding sequence is TGTGCCAGCATGTTGGTGACAGGTTTTTCACCCCTCCACTTT.

As DNA, the CDR3 is TGTGCCAGCAGTGGGGCAGTTGGCACTGAAGCTTTCTTT. This gives the protein CASSGAVGTEAFF. The V call is TRBV2, the J call TRBJ1-1, with no clear D. CDR1 and CDR2 from the germline V gene are SNHLY and FYNNEI. The germline V and J ends were trimmed by 4 bases and 4 bases, with 10 bases remaining between them. The CDR3 sequence is 13 residues long.

A remark on this clone: In the same sample, other DNA sequences code for this CDR3. The rearrangement links TRBV18 to TRBJ2-7; D may be TRBD2 (5 bases). Deletions cut 2 bases from V and 3 bases from J, with 5 bases between. CDR3 size: 12 residues. Germline V CDR1 and CDR2: KGHSH, LQKENI. Here the CDR3 DNA reads TGTGCCAGCTCACCAGGAGGCTACGAGCAGTACTTC. Its translation is CASSPGGYEQYF.

This chain uses TRBV2 with TRBJ2-7; 7 bases are a match to TRBD1. The V gene end was trimmed by 6 bases and the J gene end by 0 bases; junction bases not matched to a gene: 8. The CDR3 loop spans 15 amino acids. Germline lookup yields CDR1 SNHLY and CDR2 FYNNEI. The CDR3 DNA reads TGTGCCAGCAGGGGGTGGACAGGAAACTCCTACGAGCAGTACTTC. Translated, it gives CASRGWTGNSYEQYF.

The V gene is TRBV4-1, the J gene TRBJ2-2; unclear D gene. Per germline, CDR1 MGHRA and CDR2 YSYEKL. The CDR3 is made up of 14 amino acids. V was shortened by 2 bases and J by 4 bases, with 8 bases between the two germline ends. The CDR3 DNA reads as TGCGCCAGCAGCCAATACCAGGCCACCGGGGAGCTGTTTTTT. Translating gives CASSQYQATGELFF.

The chain combines TRBV2 with TRBJ2-7; 9 bases map to TRBD1. With 4 bases clipped from V and 3 bases from J, the junction kept 4 bases outside the gene matches. CDR1 SNHLY and CDR2 FYNNEI come from the germline V gene. This CDR3 has 14 residues. The CDR3 loop is CASSGDRGYYEQYF. The DNA of the CDR3 is TGTGCCAGCAGTGGAGACAGGGGGTACTACGAGCAGTACTTC.

The chain couples TRBV19 to TRBJ2-7; unclear D gene. The CDR3 covers 14 residues. Trimming removed 3 bases from V and 3 bases from J, with 12 bases in between. The V gene's germline CDR1 is LNHDA and CDR2 SQIVND (reference sequence). The CDR3 sequence: CASSIAPSGYEQYF. CDR3 in DNA: TGTGCCAGTAGTATCGCACCCAGTGGCTACGAGCAGTACTTC.

V gene TRBV6-5 combines with J gene TRBJ1-1; D is perhaps TRBD1 (5 bases). V shed 6 bases and J shed 0 bases, with 14 bases lying between them. Looked up from germline, CDR1 is MNHEY and CDR2 is SVGAGI. This CDR3 spans 15 amino acids. This CDR3 is CASSPPGTLNTEAFF. CDR3 DNA: TGTGCCAGCAGCCCCCCCGGGACTCTGAACACTGAAGCTTTCTTT.

This chain connects TRBV29-1 to TRBJ1-1; D may be TRBD1 (5 bases). In germline, CDR1 is SQVTM, CDR2 ANQGSEA. V lost 6 bases and J lost 1, with 9 bases in between. There are 12 residues in the CDR3. For the CDR3, the DNA is TGCAGCGTAAGGAGGGGGAACACTGAAGCTTTCTTT. As protein: CSVRRGNTEAFF.

The chain has TRBV9 and TRBJ2-2, with 7 positions matching TRBD2. Germline trimming cut 4 bases from V and 6 bases from J; bases unmatched to any gene: 9. CDR1 is SGDLS, CDR2 YYNGEE, per germline. This CDR3 is built from 15 residues. The CDR3 spells CASSPRGENAGELFF. The CDR3 DNA is TGTGCCAGCAGCCCCCGGGGGGAAAACGCCGGGGAGCTGTTTTTT.

The rearrangement links TRBV4-1 to TRBJ1-6; D might be TRBD1 (5 bases). There are 15 residues in the CDR3. V was trimmed by 4 bases and J by 5 bases, leaving 12 bases between them. CDR1 and CDR2 from the germline V gene are MGHRA and YSYEKL. CDR3 DNA sequence: TGCGCCAGCAGCCCCAGGGCAGAAAATAATTCACCCCTCCACTTT. This gives the protein CASSPRAENNSPLHF.

The CDR3 sequence is CASSLYGRGEETQYF. CDR3 bases: TGTGCCAGCAGCTTATATGGTCGAGGCGAGGAGACCCAGTACTTC. V and J are TRBV7-3 and TRBJ2-5; no firm D call. V lost 2 bases to trimming and J lost 5 bases, with 15 bases between them. The CDR3 consists of 15 residues. From germline, CDR1 is SGHTA and CDR2 FQGTGA.

In the case of this clone: Within the sample, other DNA sequences also encode this same CDR3. This chain uses TRBV19 with TRBJ1-5; D is perhaps TRBD1 (5 bases). There are 13 residues in the CDR3. V was trimmed by 6 bases and J by 7 bases, leaving 13 bases between them. Germline loops: CDR1 LNHDA, CDR2 SQIVND (reference sequence). This CDR3 is CASRKGLGQPQHF. The DNA of the CDR3 is TGTGCCAGTAGGAAGGGGTTAGGCCAGCCCCAGCATTTT.

This sequence joins TRBV5-6 and TRBJ2-3, with D unclear. CDR3 length: 12 amino acids. V was trimmed by 4 bases and J by 2 bases, leaving 5 bases between them. CDR1 SGHDT and CDR2 YYEEEE come from the germline V gene. CDR3 sequence (DNA): TGTGCCAGCAGCCCTTTCACAGATACGCAGTATTTT. Encoded protein: CASSPFTDTQYF.

The table lists this clone with a count of one. The J gene is TRBJ2-3, the V gene TRBV27, with TRBD2 matching 12 bases. V was pared by 6 bases and J by 4 bases, with 8 bases of the junction left unmatched. The CDR3 covers 16 residues. CDR1 and CDR2 (germline): MNHEY, SMNVEV (reference sequence). The CDR3 is CASSKTSGSQADTQYF. The CDR3 coding sequence is TGTGCCAGCAGCAAGACTAGCGGGAGTCAGGCAGATACGCAGTATTTT.

The V call is TRBV11-2, the J call TRBJ1-1; 8 positions match TRBD1. CDR3 length: 15 residues. Germline values: CDR1 SGHAT, CDR2 FQNNGV. The V and J ends lost 5 bases and 3 bases, in that order; junction bases with no gene match: 8. In DNA form, the CDR3 reads TGTGCCAGCAGCCCTCTGACAGGGGATCACACTGAAGCTTTCTTT. Translating it yields CASSPLTGDHTEAFF.

This chain joins TRBV6-5 and TRBJ1-6, with 9 bases aligning to TRBD1. J was trimmed by 16 bases and V by 6 bases; bases with no gene match: 7. CDR3 size: 12 residues. The V gene's germline CDR1 is MNHEY and CDR2 SVGAGI. CDR3 nucleotide sequence: TGTGCCAGCAGGGGGACAGGGTTGAGACTCCACTTT. Protein: CASRGTGLRLHF.

The chain carries TRBV2 and TRBJ1-2; TRBD1 matches 9 bases. Germline lookup yields CDR1 SNHLY and CDR2 FYNNEI. The CDR3 runs 17 residues. Germline trimming cut 1 base from V and 0 bases from J; bases unmatched to any gene: 6. The CDR3 protein is CASSEVQGAFANYGYTF. CDR3 coding DNA: TGTGCCAGCAGTGAAGTACAGGGGGCCTTCGCTAACTATGGCTACACCTTC.

V gene TRBV5-1 combines with J gene TRBJ1-1, with D hard to call. Germline CDR1 SGHRS, CDR2 YFSETQ. The V gene lost 8 bases and the J gene lost 8 bases, with 13 bases spanning the gap. This CDR3 comprises 11 residues. As DNA, the CDR3 is TGCGCCAGTAGTAACCATAAAGAAGCTTTCTTT. Translating it yields CASSNHKEAFF.

A single count supports this clone. The chain employs TRBV4-3 and TRBJ1-5; D gene uncertain. The CDR3 is made up of 16 amino acids. Germline V gene data show CDR1 as LGHNA and CDR2 as YSLEER. V lost 4 bases and J lost 0, with 13 bases in between. DNA of the CDR3: TGCGCCAGCAGCCTCCCGATCAGGTATAGCAATCAGCCCCAGCATTTT. Protein sequence: CASSLPIRYSNQPQHF.

A single count supports this clone. The chain employs TRBV2 and TRBJ2-7; 8 nucleotides agree with TRBD1. This CDR3 is built from 13 residues. Germline V gene data show CDR1 as SNHLY and CDR2 as FYNNEI. Unmatched junction bases numbered 7, after V lost 7 bases and J lost 5 bases. CDR3 DNA: TGTGCCAGCACACTGACAGGGGAGGACGAGCAGTACTTC. Its protein product is CASTLTGEDEQYF.

This clone was seen only once. The chain combines TRBV2 with TRBJ2-2; no reliable D call. V was cut by 4 bases and J by 1 base, with 4 bases left in between. The germline CDR1 and CDR2 sequences are SNHLY and FYNNEI. The CDR3 loop spans 13 amino acids. In DNA form, the CDR3 reads TGTGCCAGCAGTGCAGGGAACACCGGGGAGCTGTTTTTT. Residues: CASSAGNTGELFF.

The genes are TRBV5-4 and TRBJ1-3; weak D call: TRBD1 (6 bases). Germline-derived CDR1 and CDR2 are SGHNT and YYREEE (reference sequence). Trimming took 9 bases from V and 10 from J, leaving 8 bases between them. CDR3 length: 9 residues. CDR3 sequence reads: CAIQGTIYF. The DNA for the CDR3 is TGTGCCATCCAGGGGACCATATATTTT. Using reference TRBV5-4 and TRBJ1-3 for the parts outside the CDR3, the full variable domain is ETGVTQSPTHLIKTRGQQVTLRCSSQSGHNTVSWYQQALGQGPQFIFQYYREEENGRGNFPPRFSGLQFPNYSSELNVNALELDDSALYLCAIQGTIYFGEGSWLTVV.

The V call is TRBV5-6, the J call TRBJ1-5; possibly TRBD1 for D (5 bases). CDR3 length equals 13 residues. The germline V gene has CDR1 SGHDT and CDR2 YYEEEE. The V and J ends lost 2 bases and 6 bases respectively, with 9 bases between them. As DNA, the CDR3 is TGTGCCAGCAGCTTTCAGGGATCTCAGCCCCAGCATTTT. Translation: CASSFQGSQPQHF. The entire variable domain, with the rest obtained from reference TRBV5-6 and TRBJ1-5, is as follows: DAGVTQSPTHLIKTRGQQVTLRCSPKSGHDTVSWYQQALGQGPQFIFQYYEEEERQRGNFPDRFSGHQFPNYSSELNVNALLLGDSALYLCASSFQGSQPQHFGDGTRLSIL.